One and the same sample provided the 14 T cell receptor beta chains below, sequenced in a study of blood T cell repertoires in COVID-19. The repertoire was sequenced with immunoSEQ multiplex PCR; TCRdb's copy has only in-frame clones and lacks some. The table records more than 350,000 clones, 80% to 90% of them present only once. The sample was PBMCs or T cells enriched from blood (not recorded which). Receptor source: a woman aged 45-60 years who had recovered from COVID-19.

A note on this clone: In the same sample, other DNA sequences code for this CDR3. The J gene is TRBJ2-1, the V gene TRBV7-2, with 8 nucleotides matching TRBD1. This CDR3 is 14 amino acids long. Germline CDR1 reads SGHTA; CDR2 reads FQGNSA. Unmatched junction bases numbered 4, after V lost 1 base and J lost 8 bases. The CDR3 sequence: CASSLGQGAHEQFF. For the CDR3, the DNA is TGTGCCAGCAGCTTAGGCCAGGGGGCTCATGAGCAGTTCTTC.

This chain connects TRBV30 to TRBJ1-2, with 7 nucleotides matching TRBD1. Trimming cost V 1 base and J 8 bases; bases outside gene matches: 7. The germline V gene encodes CDR1 GTSNPN and CDR2 SVGIG (reference sequence). CDR3 length equals 13 residues. The CDR3 sequence: CAWSETGSRGYTF. The CDR3 DNA reads as TGTGCCTGGAGTGAGACAGGGTCTCGAGGCTACACCTTC. Drawing the rest from reference TRBV30 and TRBJ1-2, the complete variable domain is SQTIHQWPATLVQPVGSPLSLECTVEGTSNPNLYWYRQAAGRGLQLLFYSVGIGQISSEVPQNLSASRPQDRQFILSSKKLLLSDSGFYLCAWSETGSRGYTFGSGTRLTVV.

V gene TRBV5-1 combines with J gene TRBJ1-1; no clear D. V was pared by 4 bases and J by 0 bases, with 13 bases between. The germline CDR1 and CDR2 sequences are SGHRS and YFSETQ. CDR3 length: 15 amino acids. The CDR3 protein is CASSRTRGMNTEAFF. CDR3 bases: TGCGCCAGCAGCCGAACCCGGGGAATGAACACTGAAGCTTTCTTT.

The J gene is TRBJ1-5, the V gene TRBV6-1, with D possibly matching TRBD1 (6 bases). The CDR3 contains 14 residues. Trimming took 1 base from V and 4 from J, leaving 8 bases between them. Looked up from germline, CDR1 is MNHNS and CDR2 is SASEGT. CDR3 amino acids: CASSEGQANQPQHF. The CDR3, as DNA: TGTGCCAGCAGTGAAGGACAGGCTAATCAGCCCCAGCATTTT.

The CDR3 loop reads CASRIEEGNTEAFF. CDR3 sequence (DNA): TGTGCCAGCAGGATAGAGGAAGGCAACACTGAAGCTTTCTTT. The rearrangement links TRBV2 to TRBJ1-1; D unresolved. The length of the CDR3 is 14 residues. CDR1 and CDR2 from the germline V gene are SNHLY and FYNNEI. The ends were cut back, 6 bases at V and 2 bases at J, with 13 bases in the middle.

CDR3 protein: CASSGQGRSPLHF. DNA for the CDR3: TGTGCCAGCAGCGGACAGGGAAGGTCACCCCTCCACTTT. The chain couples TRBV9 to TRBJ1-6; 7 nucleotides agree with TRBD1. This CDR3 has 13 residues. Per the germline V gene, CDR1 is SGDLS and CDR2 is YYNGEE. J lost 10 bases, V lost 3 bases, and 4 bases had no gene match.

The chain recombines TRBV7-8 with TRBJ1-6; D ambiguous. V was cut by 5 bases and J by 10 bases, with 9 bases left in between. The CDR3 consists of 12 residues. Germline V CDR1 and CDR2: SGHVS, FQNEAQ. CDR3 nucleotides: TGTGCCAGCAGCCAACCTAAGTCACCCCTCCACTTT. This codes for CASSQPKSPLHF.

The genes are TRBV6-5 and TRBJ1-6, with D hard to call. CDR3 length equals 12 residues. Deletions cut 5 bases from V and 14 bases from J, with 13 bases between. Per germline, CDR1 MNHEY and CDR2 SVGAGI. CDR3 DNA sequence: TGTGCCAGCAGTCCCTCGAGAGTTACCCTCCACTTT. Translated: CASSPSRVTLHF.

The CDR3 nucleotides are TGTGCCAGCAGTTCTAGTGGGGGCGGAAGCAATCAGCCCCAGCATTTT. This gives the protein CASSSSGGGSNQPQHF. The rearrangement links TRBV27 to TRBJ1-5; maybe TRBD1 (6 bases). Trimming pared 4 bases from V and 1 base from J, leaving 14 bases between. CDR1 is MNHEY, CDR2 SMNVEV, per germline (reference sequence). The CDR3 runs to 16 residues.

The chain carries TRBV29-1 and TRBJ1-1, with D unclear. The CDR3 totals 14 residues. With 3 bases removed from V and 11 bases from J, the gap between germline ends came to 22 bases. CDR1 is SQVTM, CDR2 ANQGSEA, per germline. CDR3 sequence (DNA): TGCAGCGTTGAGGGAGGGCTTCATGGGGAGTGGGCTTTCTTT. It codes for CSVEGGLHGEWAFF.

The sample holds one count of this clone. The chain joins TRBV3-1 (or the pseudogene TRBV3-2) to TRBJ2-1; D ambiguous. The V end was cut by 0 bases, the J end by 0 bases, with 9 bases between. CDR1 is LGHDT, CDR2 YNNKEL, per germline (reference sequence). The CDR3 is made up of 16 amino acids. CDR3 amino acids: CASSQDPPTSYNEQFF. As DNA, the CDR3 is TGTGCCAGCAGCCAAGATCCCCCTACCTCCTACAATGAGCAGTTCTTC.

The gene calls are TRBV3-1 (or the pseudogene TRBV3-2) and TRBJ1-3; D remains unclear. This CDR3 is 15 amino acids long. With 2 bases removed from V and 0 bases from J, the gap between germline ends came to 8 bases. The germline V gene encodes CDR1 LGHDT and CDR2 YNNKEL (reference sequence). CDR3: CASSQPEISGNTIYF. Here the CDR3 DNA reads TGTGCCAGCAGCCAACCGGAGATCTCTGGAAACACCATATATTTT.

This clone was recorded a few times. The V gene is TRBV5-1, the J gene TRBJ2-3; D is unresolved. This CDR3 has 14 amino acids. Trimming removed 0 bases at V and 0 bases at J, with 5 bases between. CDR1 is SGHRS, CDR2 YFSETQ, per germline. CDR3: CASSLAESTDTQYF. In nucleotides, the CDR3 is TGCGCCAGCAGCTTGGCGGAGAGCACAGATACGCAGTATTTT. The entire variable domain, with the rest obtained from reference TRBV5-1 and TRBJ2-3, is as follows: KAGVTQTPRYLIKTRGQQVTLSCSPISGHRSVSWYQQTPGQGLQFLFEYFSETQRNKGNFPGRFSGRQFSNSRSEMNVSTLELGDSALYLCASSLAESTDTQYFGPGTRLTVL.

V gene TRBV12-3 or TRBV12-4 combines with J gene TRBJ2-3; D gene uncertain. This CDR3 has 13 amino acids. Trimming took 4 bases from V and 9 from J, leaving 14 bases between them. This chain's CDR3 is CASSSPPPPTQYF. CDR3 coding DNA: TGTGCCAGCAGTTCCCCTCCCCCCCCGACGCAGTATTTT.